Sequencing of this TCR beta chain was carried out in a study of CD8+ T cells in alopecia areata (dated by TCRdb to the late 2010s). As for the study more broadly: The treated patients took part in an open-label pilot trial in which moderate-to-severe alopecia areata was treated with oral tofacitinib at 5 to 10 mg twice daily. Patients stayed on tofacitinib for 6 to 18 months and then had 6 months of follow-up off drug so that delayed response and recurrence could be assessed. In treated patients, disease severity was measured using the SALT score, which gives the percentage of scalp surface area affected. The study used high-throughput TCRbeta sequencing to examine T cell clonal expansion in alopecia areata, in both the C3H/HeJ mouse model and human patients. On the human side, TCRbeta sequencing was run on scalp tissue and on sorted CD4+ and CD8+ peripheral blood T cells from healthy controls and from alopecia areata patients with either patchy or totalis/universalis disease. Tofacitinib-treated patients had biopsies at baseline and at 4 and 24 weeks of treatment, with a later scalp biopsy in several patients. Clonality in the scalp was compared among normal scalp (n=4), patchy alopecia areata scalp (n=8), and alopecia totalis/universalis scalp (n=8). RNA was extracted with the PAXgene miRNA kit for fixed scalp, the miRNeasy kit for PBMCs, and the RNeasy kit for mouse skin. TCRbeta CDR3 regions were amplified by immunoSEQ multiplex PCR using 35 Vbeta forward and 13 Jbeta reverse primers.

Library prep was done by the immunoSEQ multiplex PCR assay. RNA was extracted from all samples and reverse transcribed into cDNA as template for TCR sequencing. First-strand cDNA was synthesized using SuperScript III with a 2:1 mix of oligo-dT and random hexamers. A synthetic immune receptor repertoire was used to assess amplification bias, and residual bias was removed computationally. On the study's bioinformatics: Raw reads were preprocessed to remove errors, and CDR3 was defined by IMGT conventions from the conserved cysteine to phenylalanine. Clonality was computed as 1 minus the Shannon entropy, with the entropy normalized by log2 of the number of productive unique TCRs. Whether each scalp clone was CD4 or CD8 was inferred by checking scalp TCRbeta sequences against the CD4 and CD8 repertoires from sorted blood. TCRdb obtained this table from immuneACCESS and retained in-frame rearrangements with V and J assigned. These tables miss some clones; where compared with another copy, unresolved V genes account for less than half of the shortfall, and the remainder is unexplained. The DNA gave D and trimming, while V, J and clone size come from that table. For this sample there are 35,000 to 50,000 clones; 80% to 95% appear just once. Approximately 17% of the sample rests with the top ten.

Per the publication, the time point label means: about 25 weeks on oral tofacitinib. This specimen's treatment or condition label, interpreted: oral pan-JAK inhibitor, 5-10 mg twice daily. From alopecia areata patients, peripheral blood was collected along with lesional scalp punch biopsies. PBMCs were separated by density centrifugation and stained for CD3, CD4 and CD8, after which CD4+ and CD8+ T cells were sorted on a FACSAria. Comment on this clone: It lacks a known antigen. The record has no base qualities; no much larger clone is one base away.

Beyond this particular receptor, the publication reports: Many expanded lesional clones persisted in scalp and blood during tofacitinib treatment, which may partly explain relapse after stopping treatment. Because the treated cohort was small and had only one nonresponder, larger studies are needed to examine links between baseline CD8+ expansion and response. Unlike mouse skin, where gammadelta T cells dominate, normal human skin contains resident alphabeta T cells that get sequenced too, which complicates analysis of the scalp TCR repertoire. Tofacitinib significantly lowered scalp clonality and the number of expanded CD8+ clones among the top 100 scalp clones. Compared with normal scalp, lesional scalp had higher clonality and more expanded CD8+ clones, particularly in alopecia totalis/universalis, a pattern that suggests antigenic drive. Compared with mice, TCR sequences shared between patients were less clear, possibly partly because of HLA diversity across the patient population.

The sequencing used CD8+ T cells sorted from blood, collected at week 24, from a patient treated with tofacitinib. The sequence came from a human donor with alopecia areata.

This receptor has the CDR3 CASSYSTSGVGEQFF. The bases are TGTGCCAGCAGTTACTCTACTAGCGGGGTCGGTGAGCAGTTCTTC. The rearrangement combines TRBV6-5 with TRBJ2-1, with 10 bases in between that match TRBD2. CDR1 and CDR2, looked up from the germline V gene, are MNHEY and SVGAGI. Reading from cysteine to phenylalanine, the CDR3 counts 15 amino acids. Only the CDR3 portion is preserved as DNA: 45 bases, with reading frame beginning at the first base. The germline V and J ends show losses of 0 bases and 9 bases respectively, and no gene match explains 5 bases of the junction.